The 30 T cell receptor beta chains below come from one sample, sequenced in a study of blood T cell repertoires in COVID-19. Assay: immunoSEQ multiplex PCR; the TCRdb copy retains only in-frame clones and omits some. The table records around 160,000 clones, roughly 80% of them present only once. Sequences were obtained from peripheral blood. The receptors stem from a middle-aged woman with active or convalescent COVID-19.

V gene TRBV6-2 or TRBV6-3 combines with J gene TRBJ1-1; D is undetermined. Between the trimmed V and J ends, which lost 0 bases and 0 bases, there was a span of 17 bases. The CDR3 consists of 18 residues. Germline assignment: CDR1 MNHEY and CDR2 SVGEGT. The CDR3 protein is CASSYSTRGRAVNTEAFF. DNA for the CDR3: TGTGCCAGCAGTTACTCGACCCGTGGGAGGGCGGTGAACACTGAAGCTTTCTTT.

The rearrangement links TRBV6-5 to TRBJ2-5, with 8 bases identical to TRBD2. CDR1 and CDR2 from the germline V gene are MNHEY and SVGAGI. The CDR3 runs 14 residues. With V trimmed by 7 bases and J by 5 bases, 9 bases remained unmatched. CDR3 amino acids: CASKPGLDSETQYF. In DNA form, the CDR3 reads TGTGCCAGCAAACCGGGACTAGACTCCGAGACCCAGTACTTC.

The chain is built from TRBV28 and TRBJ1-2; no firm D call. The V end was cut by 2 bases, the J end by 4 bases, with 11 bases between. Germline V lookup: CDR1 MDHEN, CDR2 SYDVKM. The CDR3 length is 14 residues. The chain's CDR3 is CASSLGGKSYGYTF. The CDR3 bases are TGTGCCAGCAGTTTAGGAGGGAAAAGCTATGGCTACACCTTC.

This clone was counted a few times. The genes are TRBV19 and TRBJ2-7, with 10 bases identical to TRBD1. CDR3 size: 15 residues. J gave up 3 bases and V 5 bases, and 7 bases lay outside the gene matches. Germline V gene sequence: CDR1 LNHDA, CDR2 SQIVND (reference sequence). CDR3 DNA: TGTGCCAGTAGTGGGAGGGACAGGGGCTACTACGAGCAGTACTTC. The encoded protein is CASSGRDRGYYEQYF.

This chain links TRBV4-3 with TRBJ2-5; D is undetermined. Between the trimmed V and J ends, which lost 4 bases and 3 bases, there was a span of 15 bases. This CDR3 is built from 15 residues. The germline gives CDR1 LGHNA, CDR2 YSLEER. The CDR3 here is CASSRSEARKETQYF. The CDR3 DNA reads TGCGCCAGCAGCCGAAGCGAAGCTAGGAAAGAGACCCAGTACTTC.

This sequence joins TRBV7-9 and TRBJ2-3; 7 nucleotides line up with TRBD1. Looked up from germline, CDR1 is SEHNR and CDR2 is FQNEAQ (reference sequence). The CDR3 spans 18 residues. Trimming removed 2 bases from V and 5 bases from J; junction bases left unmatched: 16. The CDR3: CASSLSALGQTAGDTQYF. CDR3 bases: TGTGCCAGCAGCTTAAGTGCCCTGGGACAGACGGCGGGAGATACGCAGTATTTT.

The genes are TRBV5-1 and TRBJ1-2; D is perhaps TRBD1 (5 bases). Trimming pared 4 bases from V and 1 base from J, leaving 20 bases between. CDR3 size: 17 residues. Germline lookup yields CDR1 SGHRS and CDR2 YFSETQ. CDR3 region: CASSPPPGSDFNYGYTF. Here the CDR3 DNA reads TGCGCCAGCAGCCCTCCCCCAGGGTCCGATTTTAACTATGGCTACACCTTC.

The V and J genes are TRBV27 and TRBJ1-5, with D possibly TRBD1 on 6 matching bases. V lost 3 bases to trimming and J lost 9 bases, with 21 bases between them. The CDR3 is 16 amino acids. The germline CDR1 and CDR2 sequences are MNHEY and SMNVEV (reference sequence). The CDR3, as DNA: TGTGCCAGCAGTTTGTTCGCGCAGGGGTTCGGAACGCCCCAGCATTTT. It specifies CASSLFAQGFGTPQHF.

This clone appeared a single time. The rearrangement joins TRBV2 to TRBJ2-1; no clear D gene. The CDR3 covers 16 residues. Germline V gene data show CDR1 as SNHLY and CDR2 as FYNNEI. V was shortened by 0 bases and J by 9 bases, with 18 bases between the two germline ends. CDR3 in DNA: TGTGCCAGCAGTGAAGCCGCGCGGAATGTAAGAGGTGAGCAGTTCTTC. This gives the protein CASSEAARNVRGEQFF.

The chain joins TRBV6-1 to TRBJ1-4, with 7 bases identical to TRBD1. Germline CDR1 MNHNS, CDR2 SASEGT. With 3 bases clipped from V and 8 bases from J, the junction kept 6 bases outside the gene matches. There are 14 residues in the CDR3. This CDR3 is CASSERGGAEKLFF. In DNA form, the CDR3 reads TGTGCCAGCAGTGAGAGAGGGGGCGCGGAAAAACTGTTTTTT.

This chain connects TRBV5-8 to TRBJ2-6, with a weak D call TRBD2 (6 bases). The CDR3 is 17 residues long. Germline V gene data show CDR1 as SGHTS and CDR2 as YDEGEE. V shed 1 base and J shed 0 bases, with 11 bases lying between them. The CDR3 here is CASSLRAGNSGANVLTF. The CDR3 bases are TGTGCCAGCAGCTTGCGGGCGGGAAACTCTGGGGCCAACGTCCTGACTTTC. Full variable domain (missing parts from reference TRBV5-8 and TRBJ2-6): EAGVTQSPTHLIKTRGQQATLRCSPISGHTSVYWYQQALGLGLQFLLWYDEGEERNRGNFPPRFSGRQFPNYSSELNVNALELEDSALYLCASSLRAGNSGANVLTFGAGSRLTVL.

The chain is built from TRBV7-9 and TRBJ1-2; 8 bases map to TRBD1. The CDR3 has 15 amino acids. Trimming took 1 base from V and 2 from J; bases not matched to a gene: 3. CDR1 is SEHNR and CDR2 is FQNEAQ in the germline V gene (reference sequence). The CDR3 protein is CASSLGDRPNYGYTF. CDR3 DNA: TGTGCCAGCAGCTTAGGGGACAGGCCCAACTATGGCTACACCTTC.

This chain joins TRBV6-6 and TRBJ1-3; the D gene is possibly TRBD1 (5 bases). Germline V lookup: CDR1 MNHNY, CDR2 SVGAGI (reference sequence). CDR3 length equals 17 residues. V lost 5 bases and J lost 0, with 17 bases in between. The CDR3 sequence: CASSQPRGSGSGNTIYF. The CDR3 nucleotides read TGTGCCAGCAGTCAACCAAGGGGATCGGGCTCTGGAAACACCATATATTTT.

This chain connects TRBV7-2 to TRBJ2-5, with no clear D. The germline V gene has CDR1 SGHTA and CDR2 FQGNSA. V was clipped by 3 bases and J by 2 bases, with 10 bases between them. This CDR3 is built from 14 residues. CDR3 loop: CASSFQVGQETQYF. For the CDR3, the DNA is TGTGCCAGCAGCTTCCAAGTCGGTCAAGAGACCCAGTACTTC.

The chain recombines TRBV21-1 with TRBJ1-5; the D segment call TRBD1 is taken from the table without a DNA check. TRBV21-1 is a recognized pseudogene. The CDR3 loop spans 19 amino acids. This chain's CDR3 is CASSKSGRTPSYSNQPQHF. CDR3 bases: TGTGCCAGCAGCAAATCAGGGCGGACACCGTCTTATAGCAATCAGCCCCAGCATTTT.

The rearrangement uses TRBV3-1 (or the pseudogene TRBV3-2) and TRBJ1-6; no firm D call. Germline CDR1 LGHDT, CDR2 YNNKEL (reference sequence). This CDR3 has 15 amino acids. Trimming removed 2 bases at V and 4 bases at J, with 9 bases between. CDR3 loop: CASSQTGLYNSPLHF. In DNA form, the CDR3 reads TGTGCCAGCAGCCAAACTGGTCTATATAATTCACCCCTCCACTTT.

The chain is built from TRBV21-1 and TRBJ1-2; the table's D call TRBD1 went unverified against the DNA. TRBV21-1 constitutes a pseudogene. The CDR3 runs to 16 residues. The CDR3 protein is CASSHHPSTGNYGYTF. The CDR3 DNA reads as TGTGCCAGCAGCCACCACCCATCGACAGGAAACTATGGCTACACCTTC.

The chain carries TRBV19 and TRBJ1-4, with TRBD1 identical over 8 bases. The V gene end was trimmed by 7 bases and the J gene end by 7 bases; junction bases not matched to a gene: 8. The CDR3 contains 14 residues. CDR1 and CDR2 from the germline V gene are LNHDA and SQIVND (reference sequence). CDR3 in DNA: TGTGCCAGTATGCCAGGGGGCCGAGGTGAAAAACTGTTTTTT. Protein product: CASMPGGRGEKLFF. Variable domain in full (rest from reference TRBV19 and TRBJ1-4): DGGITQSPKYLFRKEGQNVTLSCEQNLNHDAMYWYRQDPGQGLRLIYYSQIVNDFQKGDIAEGYSVSREKKESFPLTVTSAQKNPTAFYLCASMPGGRGEKLFFGSGTQLSVL.

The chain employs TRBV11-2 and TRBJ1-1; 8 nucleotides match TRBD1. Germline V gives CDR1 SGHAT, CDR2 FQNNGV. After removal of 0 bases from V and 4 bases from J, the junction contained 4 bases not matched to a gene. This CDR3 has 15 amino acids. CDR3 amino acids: CASSLEPGGGTEAFF. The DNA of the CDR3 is TGTGCCAGCAGCTTAGAGCCAGGGGGCGGCACTGAAGCTTTCTTT.

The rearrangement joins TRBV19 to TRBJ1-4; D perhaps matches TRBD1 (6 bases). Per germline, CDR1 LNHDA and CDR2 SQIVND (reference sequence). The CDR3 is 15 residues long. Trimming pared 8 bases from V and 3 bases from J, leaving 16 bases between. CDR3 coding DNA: TGTGCCAGTTCATTCCTACAGGGCTCTAATGAAAAACTGTTTTTT. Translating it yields CASSFLQGSNEKLFF.

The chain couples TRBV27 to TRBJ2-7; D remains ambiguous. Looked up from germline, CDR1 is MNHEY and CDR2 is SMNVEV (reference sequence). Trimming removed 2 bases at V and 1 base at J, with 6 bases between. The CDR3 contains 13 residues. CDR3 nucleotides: TGTGCCAGCAGTTTAGTTGAGTCCTACGAGCAGTACTTC. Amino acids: CASSLVESYEQYF.

The DNA of the CDR3 is TGTGCCATCAGTGCCGGGACAGTCTCCTACAATGAGCAGTTCTTC. It specifies CAISAGTVSYNEQFF. The chain couples TRBV10-3 to TRBJ2-1, with 7 bases identical to TRBD1. The CDR3 contains 15 residues. Germline V CDR1 and CDR2: ENHRY, SYGVKD. Trimming at V came to 4 bases and at J to 0 bases, leaving 3 bases not matched to a gene.

CDR3 in amino acids: CAISESQLNRAQETQYF. As DNA, the CDR3 is TGTGCCATCAGTGAGTCTCAATTGAACAGGGCCCAAGAGACCCAGTACTTC. The chain employs TRBV10-3 and TRBJ2-5; TRBD1 is a possible D gene (6 bases). CDR1 and CDR2 (germline): ENHRY, SYGVKD. V was cut by 0 bases and J by 1 base, with 15 bases left in between. The CDR3 runs to 17 residues.

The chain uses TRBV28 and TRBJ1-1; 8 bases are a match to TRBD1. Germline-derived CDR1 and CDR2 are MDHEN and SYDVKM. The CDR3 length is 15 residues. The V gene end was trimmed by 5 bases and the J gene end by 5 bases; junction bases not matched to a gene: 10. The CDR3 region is CASSPTQGGTTEAFF. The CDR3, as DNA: TGTGCCAGCAGTCCTACACAGGGGGGAACGACTGAAGCTTTCTTT.

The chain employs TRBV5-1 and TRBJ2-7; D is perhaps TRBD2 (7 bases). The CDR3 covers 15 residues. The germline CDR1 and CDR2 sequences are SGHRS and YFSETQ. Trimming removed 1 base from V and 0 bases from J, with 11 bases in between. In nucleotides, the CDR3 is TGCGCCAGCAGCTTGCGGGGGGCTGGCTCCTACGAGCAGTACTTC. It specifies CASSLRGAGSYEQYF.

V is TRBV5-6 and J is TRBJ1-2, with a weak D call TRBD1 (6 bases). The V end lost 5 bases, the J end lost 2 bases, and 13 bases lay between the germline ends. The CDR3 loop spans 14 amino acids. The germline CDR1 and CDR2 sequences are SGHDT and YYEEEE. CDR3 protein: CASSPIQGNYGYTF. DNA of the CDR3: TGTGCCAGCAGTCCGATACAGGGAAACTATGGCTACACCTTC.

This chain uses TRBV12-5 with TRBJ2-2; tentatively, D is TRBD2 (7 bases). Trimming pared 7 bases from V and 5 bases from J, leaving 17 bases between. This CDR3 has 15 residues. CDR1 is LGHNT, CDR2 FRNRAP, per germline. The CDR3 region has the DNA TGTGCTAGTGCTCCGGCCGGGGGGCTGACCGGGGAGCTGTTTTTT. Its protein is CASAPAGGLTGELFF.

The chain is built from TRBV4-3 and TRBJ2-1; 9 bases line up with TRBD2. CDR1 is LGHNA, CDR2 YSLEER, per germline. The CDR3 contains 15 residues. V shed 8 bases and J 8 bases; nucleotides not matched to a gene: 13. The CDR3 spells CASQQGLAGRYEQFF. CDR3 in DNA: TGCGCCAGCCAGCAGGGGCTAGCGGGACGCTATGAGCAGTTCTTC.

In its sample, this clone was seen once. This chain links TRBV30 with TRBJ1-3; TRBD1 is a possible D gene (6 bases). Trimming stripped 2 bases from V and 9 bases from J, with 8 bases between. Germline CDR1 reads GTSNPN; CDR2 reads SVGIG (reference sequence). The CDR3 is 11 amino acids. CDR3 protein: CAWSIGGTIYF. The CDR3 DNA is TGTGCCTGGAGTATAGGGGGCACCATATATTTT.

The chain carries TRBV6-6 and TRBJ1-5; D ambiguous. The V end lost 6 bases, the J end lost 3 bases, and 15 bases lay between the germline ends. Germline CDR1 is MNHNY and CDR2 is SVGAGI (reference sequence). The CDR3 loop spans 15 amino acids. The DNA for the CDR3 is TGTGCCAGCAGGCCCCCGACTTACTCCAATCAGCCCCAGCATTTT. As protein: CASRPPTYSNQPQHF.